The 29 T cell receptor beta chains below come from one sample, sequenced in a study of PD-1 blockade in classical Hodgkin lymphoma. Using immunoSEQ multiplex PCR, the repertoire was profiled, and TCRdb retains in-frame clones only, with some absent. The data show around 50,000 clones, with around 89% seen just once and around 13% held by the top ten. The sample's time point: cycle 4 day 1 (C4D1), after less than seven weeks of nivolumab. After autologous stem cell transplantation all patients relapsed, and prior brentuximab vedotin exposure differed between cohorts. This specimen consisted of peripheral blood mononuclear cells (PBMCs), obtained before the fourth cycle of nivolumab. These receptor sequences come from a human donor with classical Hodgkin lymphoma.

This chain uses TRBV6-5 with TRBJ2-7; 7 bases map to TRBD1. The V segment lost 2 bases and the J segment 4 bases; nucleotides outside the gene matches: 5. Looked up from germline, CDR1 is MNHEY and CDR2 is SVGAGI. CDR3 length: 14 residues. CDR3 sequence reads: CASSYLAGGYEQYF. CDR3 nucleotides: TGTGCCAGCAGTTACCTGGCAGGGGGTTACGAGCAGTACTTC.

The V gene is TRBV25-1, the J gene TRBJ2-5; D is unresolved. Germline CDR1 reads MGHDK; CDR2 reads SYGVNS. This CDR3 is 11 amino acids long. With 6 bases removed from V and 5 bases from J, the gap between germline ends came to 7 bases. The CDR3 sequence is CASRGAETQYF. CDR3 DNA sequence: TGTGCCAGCAGGGGCGCGGAGACCCAGTACTTC.

V and J are TRBV5-5 and TRBJ1-4, with 8 nucleotides matching TRBD1. This CDR3 region has 16 residues. Trimming took 4 bases from V and 8 from J; bases not matched to a gene: 13. Per germline, CDR1 SGHKS and CDR2 YYEKEE (reference sequence). DNA for the CDR3: TGTGCCAGCAGCCGCGCCGGTACCGACAGGGGCGAAAAACTGTTTTTT. It translates to CASSRAGTDRGEKLFF. The whole variable domain, remainder taken from reference TRBV5-5 and TRBJ1-4, is DAGVTQSPTHLIKTRGQQVTLRCSPISGHKSVSWYQQVLGQGPQFIFQYYEKEERGRGNFPDRFSARQFPNYSSELNVNALLLGDSALYLCASSRAGTDRGEKLFFGSGTQLSVL.

The genes are TRBV5-4 and TRBJ2-1; D is ambiguous. Germline values: CDR1 SGHNT, CDR2 YYREEE (reference sequence). V lost 4 bases and J lost 5, with 7 bases in between. This CDR3 has 12 amino acids. The CDR3 coding sequence is TGTGCCAGCAGCCCAACCCACAATGAGCAGTTCTTC. Translated: CASSPTHNEQFF.

The V and J genes are TRBV5-5 and TRBJ2-2; tentative D call: TRBD1 (6 bases). This CDR3 has 17 amino acids. CDR1 is SGHKS, CDR2 YYEKEE, per germline (reference sequence). The V gene lost 0 bases and the J gene lost 2 bases, with 14 bases spanning the gap. The CDR3 DNA reads as TGTGCCAGCAGCTTGGCCGTGGGGACACCCAACACCGGGGAGCTGTTTTTT. Its translation: CASSLAVGTPNTGELFF.

This chain connects TRBV28 to TRBJ2-7; 9 bases line up with TRBD1. Germline assignment: CDR1 MDHEN and CDR2 SYDVKM. Trimming removed 5 bases from V and 12 bases from J; junction bases left unmatched: 14. The CDR3 covers 14 residues. CDR3 in amino acids: CASSPYQQGAFGYF. The CDR3 region has the DNA TGTGCCAGCAGTCCCTATCAACAGGGGGCGTTCGGGTACTTC. Based on the CDR3 plus reference TRBV28 and TRBJ2-7, the full variable domain is DVKVTQSSRYLVKRTGEKVFLECVQDMDHENMFWYRQDPGLGLRLIYFSYDVKMKEKGDIPEGYSVSREKKERFSLILESASTNQTSMYLCASSPYQQGAFGYFGPGTRLTVT.

This clone was seen a few times. The chain carries TRBV6-6 and TRBJ2-1; D is unresolved. Germline-derived CDR1 and CDR2 are MNHNY and SVGAGI (reference sequence). Trimming shortened V by 5 bases and J by 4 bases, and 15 bases separated the two germline ends. This CDR3 has 15 amino acids. The DNA for the CDR3 is TGTGCCAGCAGTGATACCTACAATCTTTACAATGAGCAGTTCTTC. Its protein product is CASSDTYNLYNEQFF.

The J gene is TRBJ2-1, the V gene TRBV6-1; D possibly corresponds to TRBD1 (7 bases). The V end lost 8 bases, the J end lost 3 bases, and 11 bases lay between the germline ends. This CDR3 has 13 residues. Germline-derived CDR1 and CDR2 are MNHNS and SASEGT. The CDR3 region is CASRQGGYNEQFF. In nucleotides, the CDR3 is TGTGCCAGCCGGCAGGGGGGCTACAATGAGCAGTTCTTC.

The chain has TRBV7-2 and TRBJ1-4; unclear D gene. Trimming stripped 1 base from V and 2 bases from J, with 5 bases between. The CDR3 runs 14 residues. Germline V gives CDR1 SGHTA, CDR2 FQGNSA. The CDR3 sequence: CASSLETTNEKLFF. In DNA, the CDR3 is TGTGCCAGCAGCTTAGAAACGACTAATGAAAAACTGTTTTTT.

This clone was seen once. This chain connects TRBV9 to TRBJ2-2; no clear D gene. Germline-derived CDR1 and CDR2 are SGDLS and YYNGEE. This CDR3 is 13 amino acids long. The ends were cut back, 4 bases at V and 3 bases at J, with 7 bases in the middle. The CDR3 nucleotides read TGTGCCAGCAGCAAAGAATACACCGGGGAGCTGTTTTTT. Its translation is CASSKEYTGELFF.

The chain links TRBV19 to TRBJ1-1, with a weak D call TRBD1 (6 bases). CDR1 is LNHDA, CDR2 SQIVND, per germline (reference sequence). The CDR3 runs to 21 residues. V dropped 9 bases and J dropped 0 bases, with 35 bases sitting between them. CDR3 region: CASRFKGRGLTVFGMNTEAFF. CDR3 in DNA: TGTGCCAGCAGATTTAAGGGCAGGGGACTCACGGTCTTCGGTATGAACACTGAAGCTTTCTTT.

The chain is built from TRBV29-1 and TRBJ2-1; 9 bases are a match to TRBD2. The CDR3 totals 17 residues. CDR1 and CDR2 from the germline V gene are SQVTM and ANQGSEA. V was pared by 4 bases and J by 0 bases, with 10 bases of the junction left unmatched. The CDR3 reads CSVGASGVLFSYNEQFF. Written as DNA, the CDR3 is TGCAGCGTTGGGGCTAGCGGGGTCCTATTCTCCTACAATGAGCAGTTCTTC.

The chain joins TRBV7-9 to TRBJ2-1; 7 bases fit TRBD2. CDR1 is SEHNR and CDR2 is FQNEAQ in the germline V gene (reference sequence). CDR3 size: 19 residues. The junction had 20 bases not matched to a gene; V was cut back by 5 bases and J by 4 bases. The CDR3 here is CASSRRPMGRAVNYNEQFF. The CDR3 nucleotides read TGTGCCAGCAGCCGCCGACCAATGGGGAGGGCGGTAAATTACAATGAGCAGTTCTTC.

The chain joins TRBV5-1 to TRBJ1-3, with D possibly being TRBD1 (6 bases). The CDR3 covers 15 residues. V was shortened by 1 base and J by 1 base, with 9 bases between the two germline ends. The V gene's germline CDR1 is SGHRS and CDR2 YFSETQ. The CDR3 DNA sequence: TGCGCCAGCAGCTTGTTACAGGGATCTGGAAACACCATATATTTT. Residues: CASSLLQGSGNTIYF.

This clone has a single count. This chain links TRBV6-5 with TRBJ1-5; 7 positions match TRBD1. Germline V gene sequence: CDR1 MNHEY, CDR2 SVGAGI. V was pared by 5 bases and J by 5 bases, with 6 bases of the junction left unmatched. This CDR3 has 14 amino acids. The CDR3 nucleotides are TGTGCCAGCAGTCAATACAGGGGTGATCAGCCCCAGCATTTT. Encoded protein: CASSQYRGDQPQHF.

This clone was detected only a few times. V and J are TRBV6-5 and TRBJ1-5; D uncertain. Germline values: CDR1 MNHEY, CDR2 SVGAGI. Trimming took 2 bases from V and 4 from J, leaving 6 bases between them. The CDR3 totals 13 residues. DNA for the CDR3: TGTGCCAGCAGTTACAACCGAAATCAGCCCCAGCATTTT. It translates to CASSYNRNQPQHF.

The chain combines TRBV7-9 with TRBJ2-2, with D perhaps TRBD2 (5 bases). V lost 3 bases, J lost 5 bases, and 13 bases lay in between. Per the germline V gene, CDR1 is SEHNR and CDR2 is FQNEAQ (reference sequence). The CDR3 totals 15 residues. This CDR3 reads CASSFSAPGTGELFF. The CDR3 nucleotides read TGTGCCAGCAGCTTCTCCGCTCCGGGGACCGGGGAGCTGTTTTTT. Looking up the rest from reference TRBV7-9 and TRBJ2-2 gives the full variable domain: DTGVSQNPRHKITKRGQNVTFRCDPISEHNRLYWYRQTLGQGPEFLTYFQNEAQLEKSRLLSDRFSAERPKGSFSTLEIQRTEQGDSAMYLCASSFSAPGTGELFFGEGSRLTVL.

This chain links TRBV5-4 with TRBJ1-2, with 7 positions matching TRBD1. J was trimmed by 4 bases and V by 4 bases; bases with no gene match: 4. The CDR3 length is 13 residues. The germline V gene encodes CDR1 SGHNT and CDR2 YYREEE (reference sequence). In DNA, the CDR3 is TGTGCCAGCAGCCCCGGGACAGCCTATGGCTACACCTTC. Amino acids: CASSPGTAYGYTF. The variable domain in full, completed from reference TRBV5-4 and TRBJ1-2, reads ETGVTQSPTHLIKTRGQQVTLRCSSQSGHNTVSWYQQALGQGPQFIFQYYREEENGRGNFPPRFSGLQFPNYSSELNVNALELDDSALYLCASSPGTAYGYTFGSGTRLTVV.

The gene calls are TRBV7-9 and TRBJ2-1, with TRBD2 matching over 7 bases. The V segment lost 4 bases and the J segment 4 bases; nucleotides outside the gene matches: 7. Germline assignment: CDR1 SEHNR and CDR2 FQNEAQ (reference sequence). This CDR3 is built from 15 residues. DNA for the CDR3: TGTGCCAGCAGCTCCCCTATACTAGCGTACAATGAGCAGTTCTTC. This encodes CASSSPILAYNEQFF. The full variable domain, completed using reference TRBV7-9 and TRBJ2-1, is DTGVSQNPRHKITKRGQNVTFRCDPISEHNRLYWYRQTLGQGPEFLTYFQNEAQLEKSRLLSDRFSAERPKGSFSTLEIQRTEQGDSAMYLCASSSPILAYNEQFFGPGTRLTVL.

CDR3 sequence reads: CASSLAGGLAGGELFF. For the CDR3, the DNA is TGTGCCAGCAGCTTGGCTGGGGGACTAGCAGGCGGGGAGCTGTTTTTT. This sequence joins TRBV5-4 and TRBJ2-2, with TRBD2 matching 9 bases. The V gene end was trimmed by 0 bases and the J gene end by 7 bases; junction bases not matched to a gene: 7. The germline gives CDR1 SGHNT, CDR2 YYREEE (reference sequence). The CDR3 covers 16 residues.

The chain joins TRBV23-1 to TRBJ1-2, with D possibly being TRBD1 (6 bases). TRBV23-1 carries the ORF label, with uncertain function. V was shortened by 7 bases and J by 2 bases, with 26 bases between the two germline ends. This CDR3 comprises 18 residues. This CDR3 reads CASIPGATIDSGNYGYTF. CDR3 sequence (DNA): TGCGCCAGCATACCAGGGGCCACCATAGATTCAGGCAACTATGGCTACACCTTC.

The sample holds one count of this clone. V usage is TRBV23-1 and J usage is TRBJ2-7; TRBD2 is a possible D gene (5 bases). TRBV23-1 is reported as an ORF; its role is uncertain. The ends were cut back, 8 bases at V and 7 bases at J, with 27 bases in the middle. This CDR3 comprises 16 residues. This CDR3 is CASARGQRQHRGEQYF. As DNA, the CDR3 is TGCGCCAGCGCCCGTGGCCAGCGGCAACACCGTGGGGAGCAGTACTTC.

The J gene is TRBJ2-5, the V gene TRBV5-1; D remains ambiguous. Trimming took off 0 bases at V and 4 bases at J, with 7 bases between the two ends. Per germline, CDR1 SGHRS and CDR2 YFSETQ. This CDR3 spans 13 amino acids. The CDR3, as DNA: TGCGCCAGCAGCTTGGAAGCCGCAGAGACCCAGTACTTC. Translation: CASSLEAAETQYF.

CDR3 sequence (DNA): TGTGCCAGCAGTTTTTACATCGGCCACGAGCAGTACTTC. As protein: CASSFYIGHEQYF. The V and J genes are TRBV28 and TRBJ2-7; D gene unclear. The CDR3 length is 13 residues. Germline V gene sequence: CDR1 MDHEN, CDR2 SYDVKM. Trimming removed 3 bases from V and 5 bases from J, with 11 bases in between.

This sequence joins TRBV30 and TRBJ1-4, with a possible D match to TRBD1 (6 bases). The CDR3 is 13 amino acids. V dropped 4 bases and J dropped 4 bases, with 10 bases sitting between them. Per germline, CDR1 GTSNPN and CDR2 SVGIG (reference sequence). The CDR3 reads CAWKGGHNEKLFF. Here the CDR3 DNA reads TGTGCCTGGAAGGGGGGACATAATGAAAAACTGTTTTTT.

This rearrangement joins TRBV29-1 to TRBJ1-4, with D perhaps TRBD1 (5 bases). Germline V gives CDR1 SQVTM, CDR2 ANQGSEA. The CDR3 extends over 12 amino acids. Trimming removed 4 bases at V and 5 bases at J, with 8 bases between. CDR3 in DNA: TGCAGCGTTGGGGGGGAGAATGAAAAACTGTTTTTT. It specifies CSVGGENEKLFF.

This sequence joins TRBV10-2 and TRBJ1-1; no clear D. The germline gives CDR1 WSHSY, CDR2 SAAADI. The ends were cut back, 10 bases at V and 0 bases at J, with 30 bases in the middle. The CDR3 totals 19 residues. For the CDR3, the DNA is TGCGCCAACAACAGAACCCCGGCCCGCCCAGGAACCCTGAACACTGAAGCTTTCTTT. Translated, it gives CANNRTPARPGTLNTEAFF.

This clone was seen a single time. The V gene is TRBV5-1, the J gene TRBJ2-1; D call uncertain. Germline lookup yields CDR1 SGHRS and CDR2 YFSETQ. V dropped 7 bases and J dropped 3 bases, with 11 bases sitting between them. The CDR3 has 13 amino acids. The CDR3 protein is CASGGGYYNEQFF. CDR3 nucleotide sequence: TGCGCCAGCGGTGGCGGCTACTACAATGAGCAGTTCTTC.

V and J are TRBV5-1 and TRBJ2-3, with D maybe TRBD2 (6 bases). V lost 6 bases and J lost 3, with 11 bases in between. Per germline, CDR1 SGHRS and CDR2 YFSETQ. CDR3 size: 13 residues. In DNA form, the CDR3 reads TGCGCCAGCAAGGTGGGAGGTACAGATACGCAGTATTTT. Protein: CASKVGGTDTQYF.